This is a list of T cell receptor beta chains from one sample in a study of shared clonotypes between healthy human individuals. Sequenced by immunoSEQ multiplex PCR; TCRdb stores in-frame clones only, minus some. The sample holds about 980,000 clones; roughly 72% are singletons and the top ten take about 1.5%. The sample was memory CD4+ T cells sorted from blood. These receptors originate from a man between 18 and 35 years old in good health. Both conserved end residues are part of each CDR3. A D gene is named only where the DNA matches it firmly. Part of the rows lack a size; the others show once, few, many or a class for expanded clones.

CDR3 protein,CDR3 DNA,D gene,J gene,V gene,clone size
CASSGQGGSSNQPQHF,TGTGCCAGCAGCGGACAGGGGGGGTCTAGCAATCAGCCCCAGCATTTT,TRBD1,TRBJ1-5,TRBV2,-
CASSVGRGVYGYTF,TGTGCCAGCAGCGTAGGGAGGGGAGTCTATGGCTACACCTTC,-,TRBJ1-2,TRBV9,-
CASSYRDRGGKNIQYF,TGTGCCAGCAGCTACCGGGACAGGGGAGGCAAAAACATTCAGTACTTC,TRBD1,TRBJ2-4,TRBV5-6,-
CASSPPGQAQPLHF,TGTGCCAGCAGCCCACCGGGACAGGCCCAACCCCTCCACTTT,TRBD1,TRBJ1-6,TRBV11-2,-
CAWSPGTPGNTIYF,TGTGCCTGGAGTCCCGGGACACCTGGAAACACCATATATTTT,-,TRBJ1-3,TRBV30,-
CASSARQGPGEQYF,TGTGCCAGCAGTGCCAGGCAGGGGCCGGGGGAGCAGTACTTC,-,TRBJ2-7,TRBV2,-
CSVRAGGTDTQYF,TGCAGCGTGAGGGCGGGGGGCACAGATACGCAGTATTTT,TRBD2,TRBJ2-3,TRBV29-1,-
CASSPPGTGPSGANVLTF,TGTGCCAGCAGCCCCCCCGGGACAGGCCCCTCTGGGGCCAACGTCCTGACTTTC,TRBD1,TRBJ2-6,TRBV7-3,-
CASSKKVQGAKNNQPQHF,TGTGCCAGCAGCAAAAAGGTGCAGGGGGCGAAAAACAATCAGCCCCAGCATTTT,TRBD1,TRBJ1-5,TRBV11-2,-
CASRGSTGSHNEQFF,TGTGCCAGCAGGGGGTCGACAGGAAGCCACAATGAGCAGTTCTTC,-,TRBJ2-1,TRBV2,-
CASSEGRGRGTQYF,TGTGCCAGCAGCGAGGGACGAGGCAGAGGGACCCAGTACTTC,-,TRBJ2-5,TRBV2,-
CASSIRAGDAYEQYF,TGCGCCAGCAGCATTCGCGCGGGAGATGCCTACGAGCAGTACTTC,TRBD2,TRBJ2-7,TRBV5-1,few
CASSPQTGTNEKLFF,TGTGCCAGTAGTCCTCAGACAGGGACTAATGAAAAACTGTTTTTT,TRBD1,TRBJ1-4,TRBV19,-
CASSTGTDFLYGYTF,TGTGCCAGCAGTACCGGGACCGACTTTCTCTATGGCTACACCTTC,-,TRBJ1-2,TRBV27,-
CASSPGRLNTEAFF,TGCGCCAGCAGCCCAGGAAGACTGAACACTGAAGCTTTCTTT,-,TRBJ1-1,TRBV5-1,-
CASSLERVADTQYF,TGTGCCAGCAGCCTCGAACGGGTAGCAGATACGCAGTATTTT,-,TRBJ2-3,TRBV11-2,-
CASKRGPGQGAEAFF,TGCGCCAGCAAAAGGGGACCGGGACAGGGGGCTGAAGCTTTCTTT,TRBD1,TRBJ1-1,TRBV5-1,-
CASSQEFGTAGGANYGYTF,TGTGCCAGCAGCCAAGAATTTGGGACCGCGGGCGGAGCTAACTATGGCTACACCTTC,-,TRBJ1-2,TRBV4-2,-
CATSRDRVDTQYF,TGTGCCACCAGCAGGGACAGGGTTGATACGCAGTATTTT,TRBD1,TRBJ2-3,TRBV15,-
CASLGTGHTGELFF,TGCGCCAGCCTTGGGACAGGGCACACCGGGGAGCTGTTTTTT,TRBD1,TRBJ2-2,TRBV4-1,once
CASSPRLGNTDTQYF,TGTGCCAGCTCACCAAGGCTGGGGAACACAGATACGCAGTATTTT,-,TRBJ2-3,TRBV18,-
CASSDRATDTYEQYF,TGCGCCAGCAGCGACCGGGCTACGGACACCTACGAGCAGTACTTC,-,TRBJ2-7,TRBV10-1,-
CASRGLRYTEAFF,TGTGCCAGTCGGGGACTGAGGTACACTGAAGCTTTCTTT,-,TRBJ1-1,TRBV19,-
CASSLSSYEQYF,TGTGCCAGCAGCTTATCTTCCTACGAGCAGTACTTC,-,TRBJ2-7,TRBV11-2,-
CASSLPRGLATYEQYF,TGTGCCAGCAGCTTACCCCGCGGGCTAGCGACCTACGAGCAGTACTTC,-,TRBJ2-7,TRBV7-9,-
CATSRDWQSYEQYF,TGTGCCACCAGCAGAGATTGGCAGAGCTACGAGCAGTACTTC,-,TRBJ2-7,TRBV15,-
CASRFSPRTGSTGELFF,TGTGCCAGCAGGTTTTCCCCCCGGACAGGGAGTACCGGGGAGCTGTTTTTT,TRBD1,TRBJ2-2,TRBV28,-
CASSRTTGTSGNTIYF,TGTGCCAGCTCACGGACGACAGGGACCTCTGGAAACACCATATATTTT,TRBD1,TRBJ1-3,TRBV18,once
CASSVLAPQGSGTDTQYF,TGTGCCAGCTCCGTACTAGCCCCCCAGGGGTCCGGCACAGATACGCAGTATTTT,-,TRBJ2-3,TRBV18,-
CASSQGFDYGYTF,TGTGCCAGCAGCCAGGGGTTTGACTATGGCTACACCTTC,-,TRBJ1-2,TRBV14,-
CASSPPGLAGVTDTQYF,TGTGCCAGCAGCCCCCCTGGGCTAGCGGGAGTCACAGATACGCAGTATTTT,TRBD2,TRBJ2-3,TRBV5-6,-